This T cell receptor beta chain was sequenced in a study of CD8+ T cells in alopecia areata. Points from the study as a whole: A great number of expanded lesional clones endured in scalp and blood during tofacitinib.

RNA extraction was followed by reverse transcription into cDNA, which acted as the sequencing template. The assay was immunoSEQ multiplex PCR, and TCRdb's table has in-frame clones only and misses some. The sample yields about 200,000 clones, roughly two fifths seen once. The CDR3 totals 14 residues. The ends were cut back, 2 bases at V and 1 base at J, with 8 bases in the middle. Germline V lookup: CDR1 MDHEN, CDR2 SYDVKM. With regard to this clone: Its matching antigen is unknown.

Documented treatment: oral pan-JAK inhibitor, 5-10 mg twice daily. This sequence was found in a human donor with alopecia areata. The V and J genes are TRBV28 and TRBJ2-5; possibly TRBD2 for D (6 bases). Sequencing used CD4+ T cells sorted from blood, obtained around week 30, from a patient treated with tofacitinib. In nucleotides, the CDR3 is TGTGCCAGCAGTTTAGGCGGGGCCCAAGAGACCCAGTACTTC. Protein: CASSLGGAQETQYF.